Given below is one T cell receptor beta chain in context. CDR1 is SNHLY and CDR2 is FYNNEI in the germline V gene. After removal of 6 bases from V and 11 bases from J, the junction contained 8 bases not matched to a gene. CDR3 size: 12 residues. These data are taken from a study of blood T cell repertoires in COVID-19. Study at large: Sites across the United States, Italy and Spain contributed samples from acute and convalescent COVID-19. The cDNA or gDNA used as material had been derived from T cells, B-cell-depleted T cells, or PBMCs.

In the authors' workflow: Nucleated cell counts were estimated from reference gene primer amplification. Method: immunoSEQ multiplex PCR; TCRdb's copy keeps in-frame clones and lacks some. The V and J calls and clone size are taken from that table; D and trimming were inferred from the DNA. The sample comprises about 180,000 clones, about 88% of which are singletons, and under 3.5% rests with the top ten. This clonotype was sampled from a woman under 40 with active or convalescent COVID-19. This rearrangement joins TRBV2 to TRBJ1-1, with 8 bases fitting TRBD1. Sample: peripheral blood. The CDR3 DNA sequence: TGTGCCAGCAGAAAAGGACAGGGTGAGGCTTTCTTT. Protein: CASRKGQGEAFF.